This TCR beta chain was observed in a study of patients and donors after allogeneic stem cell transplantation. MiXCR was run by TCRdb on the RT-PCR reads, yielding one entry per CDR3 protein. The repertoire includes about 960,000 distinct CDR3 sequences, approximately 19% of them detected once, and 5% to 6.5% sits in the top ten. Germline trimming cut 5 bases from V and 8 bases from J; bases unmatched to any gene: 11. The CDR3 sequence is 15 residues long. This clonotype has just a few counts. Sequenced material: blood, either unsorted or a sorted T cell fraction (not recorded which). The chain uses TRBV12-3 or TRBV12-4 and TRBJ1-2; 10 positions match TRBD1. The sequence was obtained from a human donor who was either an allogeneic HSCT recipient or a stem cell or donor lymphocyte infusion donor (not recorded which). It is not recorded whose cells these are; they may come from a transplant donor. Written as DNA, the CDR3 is TGTGCCAGCAGTGCTTATCAGACAGGGGGCCGGGGCTACACCTTC. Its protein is CASSAYQTGGRGYTF.